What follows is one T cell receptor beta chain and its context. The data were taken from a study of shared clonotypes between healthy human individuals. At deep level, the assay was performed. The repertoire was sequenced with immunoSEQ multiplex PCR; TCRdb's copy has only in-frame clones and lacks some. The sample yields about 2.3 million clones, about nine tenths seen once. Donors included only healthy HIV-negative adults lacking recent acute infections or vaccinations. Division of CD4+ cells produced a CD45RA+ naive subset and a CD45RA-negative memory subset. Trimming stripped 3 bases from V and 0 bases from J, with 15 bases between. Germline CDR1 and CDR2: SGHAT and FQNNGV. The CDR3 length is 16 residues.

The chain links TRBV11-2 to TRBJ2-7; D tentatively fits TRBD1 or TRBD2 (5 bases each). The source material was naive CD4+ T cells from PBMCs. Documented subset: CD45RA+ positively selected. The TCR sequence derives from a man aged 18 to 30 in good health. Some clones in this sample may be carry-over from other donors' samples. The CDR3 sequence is CASSFMGRVLSYEQYF. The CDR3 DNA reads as TGTGCCAGCAGCTTTATGGGGCGGGTCCTCTCCTACGAGCAGTACTTC.